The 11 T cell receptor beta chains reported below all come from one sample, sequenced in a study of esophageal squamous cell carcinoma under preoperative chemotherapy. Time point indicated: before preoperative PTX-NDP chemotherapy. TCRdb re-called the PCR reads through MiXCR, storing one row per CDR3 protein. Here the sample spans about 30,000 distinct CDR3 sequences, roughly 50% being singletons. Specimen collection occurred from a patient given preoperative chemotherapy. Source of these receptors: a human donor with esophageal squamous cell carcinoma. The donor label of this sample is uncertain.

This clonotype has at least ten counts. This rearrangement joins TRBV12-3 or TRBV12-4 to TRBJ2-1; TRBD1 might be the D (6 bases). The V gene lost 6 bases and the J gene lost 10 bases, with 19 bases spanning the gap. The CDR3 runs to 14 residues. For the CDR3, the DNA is TGTGCCAGCAGCCGGAACAGGGATATAGGAGAGCAGTTCTTC. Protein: CASSRNRDIGEQFF.

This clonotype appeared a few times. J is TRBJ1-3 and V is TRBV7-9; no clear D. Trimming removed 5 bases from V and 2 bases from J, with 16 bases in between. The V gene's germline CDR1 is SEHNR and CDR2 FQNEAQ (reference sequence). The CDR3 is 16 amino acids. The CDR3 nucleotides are TGTGCCAGCAGCCCCATAGTAGGGTCGACTGGAAACACCATATATTTT. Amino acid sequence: CASSPIVGSTGNTIYF.

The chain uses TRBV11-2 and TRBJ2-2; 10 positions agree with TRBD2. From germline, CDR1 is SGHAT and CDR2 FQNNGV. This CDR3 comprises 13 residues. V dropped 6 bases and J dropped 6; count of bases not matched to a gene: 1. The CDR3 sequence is CASRTSGPGELFF. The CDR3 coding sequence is TGTGCCAGCAGGACTAGCGGGCCCGGGGAGCTGTTTTTT.

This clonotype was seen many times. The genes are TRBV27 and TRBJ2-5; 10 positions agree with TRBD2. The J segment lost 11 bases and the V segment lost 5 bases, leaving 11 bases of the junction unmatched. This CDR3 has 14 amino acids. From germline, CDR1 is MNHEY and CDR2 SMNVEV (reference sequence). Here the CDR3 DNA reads TGTGCCAGCAGTACCCGGACTAGCGGTAGAGGGCAGTACTTC. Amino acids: CASSTRTSGRGQYF.

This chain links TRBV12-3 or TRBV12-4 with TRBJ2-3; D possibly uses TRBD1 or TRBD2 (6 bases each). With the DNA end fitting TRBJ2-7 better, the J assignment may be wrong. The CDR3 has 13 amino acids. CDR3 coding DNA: TGTGCCACTGGGCCGGGGGCCAAAGATACGCAGTACTTC. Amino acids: CATGPGAKDTQYF.

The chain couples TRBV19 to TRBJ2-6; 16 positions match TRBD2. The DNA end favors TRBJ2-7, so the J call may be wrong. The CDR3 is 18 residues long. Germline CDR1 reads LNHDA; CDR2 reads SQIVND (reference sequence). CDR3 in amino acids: CASGPGGLAGGLNFEQYF. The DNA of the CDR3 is TGTGCCAGTGGCCCTGGGGGACTAGCGGGAGGGCTCAATTTCGAGCAGTACTTC.

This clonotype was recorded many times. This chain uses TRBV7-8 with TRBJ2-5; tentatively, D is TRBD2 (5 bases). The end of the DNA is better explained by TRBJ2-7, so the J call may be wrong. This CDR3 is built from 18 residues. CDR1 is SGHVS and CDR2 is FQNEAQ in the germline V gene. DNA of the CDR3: TGTGCCAGCAGCAAAGGACCGCATCAGACGGGAAAGGCCTACGAGCAGTACTTC. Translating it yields CASSKGPHQTGKAYEQYF.

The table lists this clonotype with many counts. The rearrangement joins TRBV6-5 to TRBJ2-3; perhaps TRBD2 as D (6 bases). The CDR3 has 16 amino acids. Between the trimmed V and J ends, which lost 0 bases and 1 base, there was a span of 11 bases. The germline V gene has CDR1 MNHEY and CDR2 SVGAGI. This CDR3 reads CASSYSREARTDTQYF. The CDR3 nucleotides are TGTGCCAGCAGTTACTCGCGGGAAGCACGCACAGATACGCAGTATTTT.

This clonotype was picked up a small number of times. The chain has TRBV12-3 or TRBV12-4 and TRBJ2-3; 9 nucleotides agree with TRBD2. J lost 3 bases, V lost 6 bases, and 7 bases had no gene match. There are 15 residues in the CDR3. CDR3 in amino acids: CASRPTAGGTDTQYF. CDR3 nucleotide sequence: TGTGCCAGCAGACCCACAGCGGGAGGAACAGATACGCAGTATTTT.

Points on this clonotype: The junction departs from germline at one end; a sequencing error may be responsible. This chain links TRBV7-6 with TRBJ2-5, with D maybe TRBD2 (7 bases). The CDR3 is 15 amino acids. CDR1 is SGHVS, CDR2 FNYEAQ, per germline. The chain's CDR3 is CAAGRGGRDQDTQYF. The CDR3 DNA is TGTGCCGCGGGGCGCGGGGGCCGTGACCAAGATACCCAGTACTTC.

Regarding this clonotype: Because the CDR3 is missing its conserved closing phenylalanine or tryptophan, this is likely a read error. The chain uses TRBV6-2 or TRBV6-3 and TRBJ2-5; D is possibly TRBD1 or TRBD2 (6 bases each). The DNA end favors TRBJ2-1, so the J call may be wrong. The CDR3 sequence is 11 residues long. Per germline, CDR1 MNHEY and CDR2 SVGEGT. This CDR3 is CASRRGETQFS. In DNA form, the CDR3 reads TGTGCCAGCAGGAGGGGGGAGACCCAGTTCTCC.